These 30 T cell receptor beta chains originate from one sample sequenced in a study of OX40 agonist ivuxolimab in advanced cancers. Clones were sequenced by immunoSEQ multiplex PCR, and TCRdb holds only the in-frame ones, with some missing. In the table there are some 70,000 clones, 87% of which are singletons. The sequences come from CD4+ or CD8+ T cells sorted from blood, collected in a trial of the OX40 agonist ivuxolimab. All receptors derive from an adult with an advanced solid tumor such as melanoma, head and neck, liver or kidney cancer.

As DNA, the CDR3 is TGTGCCAGCAGCCCTCCCCAGGCGTCGAACACTGAAGCTTTCTTT. Translating it yields CASSPPQASNTEAFF. This chain uses TRBV28 with TRBJ1-1; D remains unclear. Germline CDR1 MDHEN, CDR2 SYDVKM. Trimming removed 6 bases from V and 1 base from J, with 15 bases in between. The CDR3 runs 15 residues.

The rearrangement joins TRBV6-5 to TRBJ1-1, with 7 nucleotides matching TRBD1. The CDR3 contains 13 residues. Germline V gene sequence: CDR1 MNHEY, CDR2 SVGAGI. The V segment lost 6 bases and the J segment 3 bases; nucleotides outside the gene matches: 4. CDR3 amino acids: CASRDGQDTEAFF. The CDR3 nucleotides read TGTGCCAGCAGGGACGGACAGGACACTGAAGCTTTCTTT.

The chain joins TRBV28 to TRBJ2-3; TRBD2 aligns across 11 bases. V lost 6 bases to trimming and J lost 1 base; unmatched junction nucleotides: 3. This CDR3 comprises 15 residues. Germline V lookup: CDR1 MDHEN, CDR2 SYDVKM. The CDR3 protein is CASRKGLAGTDTQYF. In DNA form, the CDR3 reads TGTGCCAGCAGAAAGGGACTAGCGGGCACAGATACGCAGTATTTT.

This clone was seen a handful of times. Other DNA variants within this sample encode the same CDR3. The V gene is TRBV7-2, the J gene TRBJ2-2; 7 positions agree with TRBD1. CDR3 length equals 14 residues. J gave up 4 bases and V 3 bases, and 2 bases lay outside the gene matches. The V gene's germline CDR1 is SGHTA and CDR2 FQGNSA. The CDR3 nucleotides read TGTGCCAGCAGCTTGGGACAGACCACCGGGGAGCTGTTTTTT. This codes for CASSLGQTTGELFF.

This chain uses TRBV7-9 with TRBJ2-1, with 8 bases fitting TRBD2. CDR1 SEHNR and CDR2 FQNEAQ come from the germline V gene (reference sequence). V trimming: 5 bases; J trimming: 12 bases; junction bases outside the gene matches: 9. This CDR3 has 13 amino acids. CDR3 sequence (DNA): TGTGCCAGCAGCGACGGGAGGGCTCCCCCGCAGTTCTTC. Translation: CASSDGRAPPQFF.

The V gene is TRBV15, the J gene TRBJ2-1; TRBD1 matches 10 bases. The CDR3 totals 16 residues. Per germline, CDR1 LNHNV and CDR2 YYDKDF (reference sequence). J gave up 6 bases and V 5 bases, and 10 bases lay outside the gene matches. As DNA, the CDR3 is TGTGCCACCAGCCCCCACTCGGGACAGGGGCTCAATGAGCAGTTCTTC. Translated: CATSPHSGQGLNEQFF.

In this sample, this clone turned up a few times. The chain links TRBV21-1 to TRBJ1-6. TRBV21-1 is tagged as a pseudogene. This CDR3 has 14 amino acids. DNA of the CDR3: TGTGCCAGCAGGGGGGGACATCCTGATTCACCCCTCCACTTT. Translating gives CASRGGHPDSPLHF.

The V and J genes are TRBV18 and TRBJ2-3; tentatively, D is TRBD2 (6 bases). CDR1 is KGHSH, CDR2 LQKENI, per germline. The V and J ends lost 3 bases and 7 bases respectively, with 14 bases between them. The CDR3 spans 14 residues. DNA for the CDR3: TGTGCCAGCTCACCCGGCGGGGTGCCGTATACGCAGTATTTT. Protein product: CASSPGGVPYTQYF.

The chain links TRBV19 to TRBJ1-1; D not certain. The CDR3 covers 14 residues. In germline, CDR1 is LNHDA, CDR2 SQIVND (reference sequence). The ends were cut back, 2 bases at V and 1 base at J, with 8 bases in the middle. CDR3 nucleotide sequence: TGTGCCAGTAGTATATGGCGGGAGAACACTGAAGCTTTCTTT. Protein product: CASSIWRENTEAFF.

This clone was observed a single time. The J gene is TRBJ1-5, the V gene TRBV2; no definite D call. The germline CDR1 and CDR2 sequences are SNHLY and FYNNEI. The length of the CDR3 is 16 residues. Trimming stripped 6 bases from V and 2 bases from J, with 17 bases between. CDR3 in amino acids: CASSGRGGSGNQPQHF. The CDR3, as DNA: TGTGCCAGCAGCGGACGGGGAGGGTCGGGCAATCAGCCCCAGCATTTT.

In nucleotides, the CDR3 is TGTGCCAGCAGCTTAGAACGGTTTAATTCACCCCTCCACTTT. Amino acid sequence: CASSLERFNSPLHF. The genes are TRBV7-2 and TRBJ1-6; D gene ambiguous. There are 14 residues in the CDR3. V was cut by 1 base and J by 6 bases, with 7 bases left in between. Germline CDR1 reads SGHTA; CDR2 reads FQGNSA.

The chain recombines TRBV7-3 with TRBJ1-2; possible D gene TRBD1, 5 bases. The CDR3 is 14 residues long. CDR1 is SGHTA, CDR2 FQGTGA, per germline. Trimming removed 5 bases at V and 5 bases at J, with 15 bases between. CDR3 in amino acids: CASSQDTAAYGYTF. CDR3 sequence (DNA): TGTGCCAGCAGCCAGGACACGGCGGCATATGGCTACACCTTC.

The J gene is TRBJ1-4, the V gene TRBV25-1, with TRBD1 matching over 7 bases. Germline values: CDR1 MGHDK, CDR2 SYGVNS. The V gene end was trimmed by 7 bases and the J gene end by 3 bases; junction bases not matched to a gene: 2. The CDR3 length is 13 residues. CDR3 sequence reads: CASTQGSNEKLFF. In nucleotides, the CDR3 is TGTGCCAGCACACAGGGGTCTAATGAAAAACTGTTTTTT. Full variable domain (missing parts from reference TRBV25-1 and TRBJ1-4): EADIYQTPRYLVIGTGKKITLECSQTMGHDKMYWYQQDPGMELHLIHYSYGVNSTEKGDLSSESTVSRIRTEHFPLTLESARPSHTSQYLCASTQGSNEKLFFGSGTQLSVL.

V is TRBV15 and J is TRBJ1-5; possibly TRBD1 for D (6 bases). The CDR3 is made up of 15 amino acids. Germline CDR1 is LNHNV and CDR2 is YYDKDF (reference sequence). V lost 4 bases to trimming and J lost 1 base, with 11 bases between them. The CDR3 region has the DNA TGTGCCACCAGCACAGGGGAGGGGAGCAATCAGCCCCAGCATTTT. Translation gives CATSTGEGSNQPQHF. Full variable domain (missing parts from reference TRBV15 and TRBJ1-5): DAMVIQNPRYQVTQFGKPVTLSCSQTLNHNVMYWYQQKSSQAPKLLFHYYDKDFNNEADTPDNFQSRRPNTSFCFLDIRSPGLGDTAMYLCATSTGEGSNQPQHFGDGTRLSIL.

The genes are TRBV27 and TRBJ1-1, with D maybe TRBD1 (5 bases). V was trimmed by 0 bases and J by 5 bases, leaving 10 bases between them. The CDR3 runs 14 residues. Per germline, CDR1 MNHEY and CDR2 SMNVEV (reference sequence). The CDR3 DNA sequence: TGTGCCAGCAGTTTATCGGCAGGGTTGACTGAAGCTTTCTTT. Translating it yields CASSLSAGLTEAFF.

V gene TRBV6-6 combines with J gene TRBJ1-3; no clear D gene. The germline V gene encodes CDR1 MNHNY and CDR2 SVGAGI (reference sequence). The CDR3 has 14 residues. V was pared by 4 bases and J by 1 base, with 8 bases between. Here the CDR3 DNA reads TGTGCCAGCAGTTCCCTGCTGTCTGGAAACACCATATATTTT. Its protein product is CASSSLLSGNTIYF.

This rearrangement joins TRBV6-1 to TRBJ2-7; TRBD2 aligns across 11 bases. Trimming cost V 7 bases and J 0 bases; bases outside gene matches: 5. This CDR3 comprises 15 residues. CDR1 is MNHNS, CDR2 SASEGT, per germline. CDR3 loop: CASIPTSGISYEQYF. DNA for the CDR3: TGTGCCAGCATCCCGACTAGCGGGATCTCCTACGAGCAGTACTTC.

This sequence joins TRBV27 and TRBJ2-2; D is uncertain. CDR3 size: 15 residues. The V and J ends lost 4 bases and 1 base respectively, with 10 bases between them. CDR1 and CDR2 from the germline V gene are MNHEY and SMNVEV (reference sequence). CDR3 sequence reads: CASSSNGRNTGELFF. As DNA, the CDR3 is TGTGCCAGCAGTTCGAACGGGCGGAACACCGGGGAGCTGTTTTTT.

The chain is built from TRBV28 and TRBJ2-7; D assignment may be TRBD1 or TRBD2 (5 bases each). The CDR3 extends over 12 amino acids. Trimming shortened V by 3 bases and J by 5 bases, and 8 bases separated the two germline ends. Germline-derived CDR1 and CDR2 are MDHEN and SYDVKM. This CDR3 is CASSLRGHEQYF. The CDR3 bases are TGTGCCAGCAGTTTGAGGGGTCACGAGCAGTACTTC.

The J gene is TRBJ2-7, the V gene TRBV15; 9 bases fit TRBD1. The V and J ends lost 4 bases and 1 base, in that order; junction bases with no gene match: 5. Germline V lookup: CDR1 LNHNV, CDR2 YYDKDF (reference sequence). CDR3 length equals 15 residues. CDR3 nucleotides: TGTGCCACCAGCAATAACAGGGGGCGGTCCTACGAGCAGTACTTC. Translating gives CATSNNRGRSYEQYF.

The chain is built from TRBV19 and TRBJ1-1, with D perhaps matching TRBD1 (5 bases). The CDR3 is 13 residues long. CDR1 is LNHDA and CDR2 is SQIVND in the germline V gene (reference sequence). V lost 7 bases to trimming and J lost 8 bases, with 17 bases between them. The CDR3 is CASTPQGAGEAFF. The CDR3 bases are TGTGCCAGTACCCCCCAAGGGGCTGGGGAAGCTTTCTTT.

This chain uses TRBV7-2 with TRBJ2-7; 14 bases are a match to TRBD2. Germline CDR1 SGHTA, CDR2 FQGNSA. This CDR3 comprises 16 residues. Unmatched junction bases numbered 7, after V lost 5 bases and J lost 4 bases. This CDR3 is CASSARLAGGRYEQYF. The DNA of the CDR3 is TGTGCCAGCAGCGCCCGACTAGCGGGAGGGAGGTACGAGCAGTACTTC. Complete variable domain (other parts from reference TRBV7-2 and TRBJ2-7): GAGVSQSPSNKVTEKGKDVELRCDPISGHTALYWYRQSLGQGLEFLIYFQGNSAPDKSGLPSDRFSAERTGGSVSTLTIQRTQQEDSAVYLCASSARLAGGRYEQYFGPGTRLTVT.

This chain links TRBV4-1 with TRBJ2-6; D is ambiguous. With 3 bases removed from V and 0 bases from J, the gap between germline ends came to 9 bases. This CDR3 is built from 16 residues. Per the germline V gene, CDR1 is MGHRA and CDR2 is YSYEKL. As DNA, the CDR3 is TGCGCCAGCAGCCAGGTACAGTACTCTGGGGCCAACGTCCTGACTTTC. This sequence encodes CASSQVQYSGANVLTF.

The chain joins TRBV6-6 to TRBJ1-2, with D unresolved. Trimming cost V 10 bases and J 5 bases, with 17 bases left between them. Germline CDR1 reads MNHNY; CDR2 reads SVGAGI (reference sequence). There are 13 residues in the CDR3. The CDR3 nucleotides read TGTGCCACCTCGCAGAGACAAAGTTATGGCTACACCTTC. Translation gives CATSQRQSYGYTF.

The chain carries TRBV7-2 and TRBJ1-1; 9 nucleotides agree with TRBD1. Germline lookup yields CDR1 SGHTA and CDR2 FQGNSA. The CDR3 contains 16 residues. J gave up 3 bases and V 4 bases, and 9 bases lay outside the gene matches. The DNA of the CDR3 is TGTGCCAGCAGCTCACGCCCGGACAGGGGTCACACTGAAGCTTTCTTT. Encoded protein: CASSSRPDRGHTEAFF.

The rearrangement joins TRBV2 to TRBJ2-7; 9 bases fit TRBD1. The junction had 8 bases not matched to a gene; V was cut back by 10 bases and J by 4 bases. The CDR3 totals 13 residues. CDR1 and CDR2 (germline): SNHLY, FYNNEI. The CDR3 is CANRRQGEYEQYF. CDR3 nucleotides: TGTGCCAACCGAAGACAGGGGGAGTACGAGCAGTACTTC.

This chain uses TRBV6-4 with TRBJ2-6; 8 bases are a match to TRBD1. Germline CDR1 and CDR2: MRHNA and SNTAGT. The V gene end was trimmed by 8 bases and the J gene end by 0 bases; junction bases not matched to a gene: 9. The CDR3 length is 17 residues. In nucleotides, the CDR3 is TGTGCCAGCTCACCCCGGACAGGGAACTCTGGGGCCAACGTCCTGACTTTC. Translation gives CASSPRTGNSGANVLTF.

The CDR3 spells CASSGDRKNTEAFF. The CDR3 DNA sequence: TGTGCCAGCAGTGGGGACAGGAAGAACACTGAAGCTTTCTTT. This chain links TRBV25-1 with TRBJ1-1; 8 positions agree with TRBD1. The CDR3 loop spans 14 amino acids. Germline CDR1 and CDR2: MGHDK and SYGVNS. Trimming removed 4 bases from V and 1 base from J; junction bases left unmatched: 2.

This chain uses TRBV30 with TRBJ2-5; a possible D gene is TRBD1 (6 bases). This CDR3 has 15 amino acids. Germline CDR1 and CDR2: GTSNPN and SVGIG (reference sequence). The ends were cut back, 3 bases at V and 2 bases at J, with 16 bases in the middle. Written as DNA, the CDR3 is TGTGCCTGGAGCCAGGGGAGTGGGGTACAAGAGACCCAGTACTTC. Its translation is CAWSQGSGVQETQYF.

V and J are TRBV30 and TRBJ1-2; the D gene is possibly TRBD1 (6 bases). Per germline, CDR1 GTSNPN and CDR2 SVGIG (reference sequence). V was shortened by 0 bases and J by 1 base, with 12 bases between the two germline ends. The CDR3 has 15 residues. CDR3 sequence: CAWSVYGGRNYGYTF. In DNA form, the CDR3 reads TGTGCCTGGAGTGTATATGGGGGCCGTAACTATGGCTACACCTTC.